This T cell receptor (beta chain) derives from a study of cytomegalovirus exposure and HLA in healthy donors. The PCR used 60 Vbeta and 13 Jbeta primers. Data came from immunoSEQ multiplex PCR; TCRdb stores just in-frame clones and leaves some out. The table has tens of thousands of clones, 60% to 75% seen once. The sample consisted of PBMCs. The TCR comes from a woman between 40 and 55 years old in good health and CMV-seropositive.

The CDR3 here is CASSLVLAGVKETQYF. In DNA form, the CDR3 reads TGTGCCAGCAGCTTAGTACTAGCGGGGGTTAAAGAGACCCAGTACTTC. The rearrangement links TRBV7-9 to TRBJ2-5, with 11 positions matching TRBD2. Germline lookup yields CDR1 SEHNR and CDR2 FQNEAQ (reference sequence). The CDR3 is made up of 16 amino acids. Losses at the gene ends were 1 base for V and 3 bases for J; bases not matched to a gene: 4. Complete variable domain (other parts from reference TRBV7-9 and TRBJ2-5): DTGVSQNPRHKITKRGQNVTFRCDPISEHNRLYWYRQTLGQGPEFLTYFQNEAQLEKSRLLSDRFSAERPKGSFSTLEIQRTEQGDSAMYLCASSLVLAGVKETQYFGPGTRLLVL.